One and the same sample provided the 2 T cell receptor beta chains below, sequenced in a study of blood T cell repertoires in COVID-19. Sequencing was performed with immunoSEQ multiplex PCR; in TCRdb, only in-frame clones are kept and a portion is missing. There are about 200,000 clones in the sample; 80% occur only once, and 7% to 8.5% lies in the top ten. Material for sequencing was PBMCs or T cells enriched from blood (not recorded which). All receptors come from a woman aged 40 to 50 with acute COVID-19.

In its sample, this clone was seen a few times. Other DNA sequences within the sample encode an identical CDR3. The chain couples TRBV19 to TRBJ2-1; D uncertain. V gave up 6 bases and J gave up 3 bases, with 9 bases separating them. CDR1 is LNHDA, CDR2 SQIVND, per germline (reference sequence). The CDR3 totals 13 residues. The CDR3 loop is CASSTRSYNEQFF. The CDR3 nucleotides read TGTGCCAGTAGCACCCGTAGCTACAATGAGCAGTTCTTC. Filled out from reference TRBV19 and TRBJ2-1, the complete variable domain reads DGGITQSPKYLFRKEGQNVTLSCEQNLNHDAMYWYRQDPGQGLRLIYYSQIVNDFQKGDIAEGYSVSREKKESFPLTVTSAQKNPTAFYLCASSTRSYNEQFFGPGTRLTVL.

The CDR3 loop is CASSLAAGADTQYF. Here the CDR3 DNA reads TGTGCCAGCAGCTTAGCAGCGGGAGCAGATACGCAGTATTTT. The genes are TRBV7-2 and TRBJ2-3; 8 nucleotides align to TRBD2. In germline, CDR1 is SGHTA, CDR2 FQGNSA. J was trimmed by 4 bases and V by 0 bases; bases with no gene match: 0. The CDR3 has 14 residues.